This TCR beta chain was recorded in a study of Graves' ophthalmopathy and Graves' hyperthyroidism. Study observations and caveats: Blood also harbored most expanded thyroid clonotypes above 0.001 frequency. The model forecast ophthalmopathy progression, reaching roughly 70% sensitivity and about 72% specificity.

Being free of ophthalmopathy for 18 months of follow-up defined stable hyperthyroidism. Fresh peripheral blood, over 9.5 ml, was the PBMC source. Note on this clonotype: Its matching antigen is unknown.

TCR beta CDR3 regions were amplified from RNA transcripts. Scientists carried out first-round RT-PCR using HTBI primers and then a second-round multiplex PCR. MiXCR, run by TCRdb on the multiplex PCR reads, gives a single entry per CDR3 protein. The repertoire holds hundreds of thousands of distinct CDR3 sequences, with about 24% as singletons. V gave up 5 bases and J gave up 1 base, with 11 bases separating them. CDR1 and CDR2 (germline): MDHEN, SYDVKM. The CDR3 length is 14 residues. The sample was peripheral blood. This clonotype was obtained from a woman under 30 with stable Graves' hyperthyroidism. Some clones in this sample may be carry-over from other donors' samples. The V gene is TRBV28, the J gene TRBJ2-5, with D perhaps matching TRBD2 (5 bases). The CDR3 reads CASSLQDFQETQYF. In DNA form, the CDR3 reads TGTGCCAGCAGTCTTCAGGACTTCCAAGAGACCCAGTACTTC. The variable domain in full, completed from reference TRBV28 and TRBJ2-5, reads DVKVTQSSRYLVKRTGEKVFLECVQDMDHENMFWYRQDPGLGLRLIYFSYDVKMKEKGDIPEGYSVSREKKERFSLILESASTNQTSMYLCASSLQDFQETQYFGPGTRLLVL.